The rows below give T cell receptor beta chains drawn from one sample of a study of yellow fever vaccine responses in identical twins. TCRdb re-called the RT-PCR reads through MiXCR, storing one row per CDR3 protein. The profile covers about 19,000 distinct CDR3 sequences, with approximately 70% appearing a single time and about 2.7% taken by the ten largest. The sequencing here drew on T cells from blood (PBMCs), unsorted or a sorted subset (not recorded which), taken before or after yellow fever vaccination (not recorded which). The source of these receptors is a woman aged 18-29 years who received the yellow fever vaccine. Both conserved end residues are part of each CDR3. D genes are given only for firm matches. Some rows have no size entry. The others give once, few or many, or a class for an expanded clone.

V	J	size	D	DNA	CDR3
TRBV11-3	TRBJ1-4	NA	TRBD1	TGTGCCAGCAGCTTCTCCGGGACAGGATTCAGGGATGAAAAACTGTTTTTT	CASSFSGTGFRDEKLFF
TRBV7-3	TRBJ2-3	NA	NA	TGTGCCAGCAGCTTAACGCGTACGGCCACAGATACGCAGTATTTT	CASSLTRTATDTQYF
TRBV29-1	TRBJ1-2	NA	NA	TGCAGCGTTTCGACAGCGGAGTATGGCTACACCTTC	CSVSTAEYGYTF
TRBV12-3/TRBV12-4	TRBJ1-3	once	NA	TGTGCCAGCAGTTTGGGTGGAAACACCATATATTTT	CASSLGGNTIYF
TRBV20-1	TRBJ2-7	NA	NA	TGCAGTGCCACTCCGACGGAGGACTACGAGCAGTACTTC	CSATPTEDYEQYF
TRBV9	TRBJ2-7	once	TRBD1	TGTGCCAGCGGGGGGGACAGGGACTACGAGCAGTACTTC	CASGGDRDYEQYF
TRBV20-1	TRBJ1-2	NA	NA	TGCAGTGCTAGACTCGGCCTAACTAACTATGGCTACACCTTC	CSARLGLTNYGYTF
TRBV2	TRBJ2-5	NA	TRBD1	TGTGCCAGAAGGGACAGAACGTCTGAGACCCAGTACTTC	CARRDRTSETQYF
TRBV29-1	TRBJ2-3	NA	NA	TGCAGCGTTGCATTGACAGATACGCAGTATTTT	CSVALTDTQYF
TRBV15	TRBJ2-3	NA	NA	TGTGCCACCAGCAGAGATATTGGGCCGAGCACAGATACGCAGTATTTT	CATSRDIGPSTDTQYF
TRBV5-8	TRBJ1-2	NA	NA	TGTGCCAGCAGCGGAGGCGTGATCTATGGCTACACCTTC	CASSGGVIYGYTF
TRBV18	TRBJ1-3	NA	NA	TGTGCCAGCTCACCTGGGCCATACTCTGGAAACACCATATATTTT	CASSPGPYSGNTIYF
TRBV29-1	TRBJ2-7	NA	NA	TGCAGCGTTGTCTCGCCTGGAGGGCTCGGCTACGAGCAGTACTTC	CSVVSPGGLGYEQYF
TRBV12-3/TRBV12-4	TRBJ1-5	NA	TRBD1	TGTGCCAGCAGTCCTACAGGGGCGGGTCAGCCCCAGCATTTT	CASSPTGAGQPQHF
TRBV7-9	TRBJ1-5	NA	NA	TGTGCCAGCAGCCCCGCTTGGGACAGCAATCAGCCCCAGCATTTT	CASSPAWDSNQPQHF
TRBV13	TRBJ1-1	NA	NA	TGTGCCAGCAGCGAGACAATGCCGAACACTGAAGCTTTCTTT	CASSETMPNTEAFF
TRBV3-1	TRBJ2-1	once	TRBD2	TGTGCCAGCAGCCTCGTACCGGGACTAGCTTACAATGAGCAGTTCTTC	CASSLVPGLAYNEQFF
TRBV24-1	TRBJ2-1	NA	TRBD1	TGTGCCACCGGATACGGGACAGGGCGTTACAATGAGCAGTTCTTC	CATGYGTGRYNEQFF
TRBV5-1	TRBJ2-1	NA	TRBD2	TGCGCCAGCAGCCGCCATGGAAGCGGGAGCTCCTACAATGAGCAGTTCTTC	CASSRHGSGSSYNEQFF
TRBV11-3	TRBJ2-2	once	NA	TGTGCCAGCAGCTTAGAGGGCCCCCGGGGCGGGGAGCTGTTTTTT	CASSLEGPRGGELFF
TRBV20-1	TRBJ1-1	NA	NA	TGCAGTGCTAGAGACAACTTGAACACTGAAGCTTTCTTT	CSARDNLNTEAFF
TRBV10-1	TRBJ2-7	NA	TRBD2	TGCGCCAGCAGTAGTAGCGGGAGGGCCTACGAGCAGTACTTC	CASSSSGRAYEQYF
TRBV13	TRBJ2-5	NA	NA	TGTGCCAGTAGACTGGACCAAGAGACCCAGTACTTC	CASRLDQETQYF
TRBV11-2	TRBJ2-1	NA	TRBD2	TGTGCCAGCGGGAGGGTGGTGTTAGTCGGGACTAGCGGGAGGGATGAGCAGTTCTTC	CASGRVVLVGTSGRDEQFF
TRBV29-1	TRBJ1-5	few	TRBD1	TGCAGCGTTGGACAGGGGAATCAGCCCCAGCATTTT	CSVGQGNQPQHF
TRBV28	TRBJ2-5	few	NA	TGTGCCAGCAGTTTGGGAGGAAGGCAAGAGACCCAGTACTTC	CASSLGGRQETQYF
TRBV10-1	TRBJ1-1	NA	TRBD1	TGCGCCAGCAGTGAGGGATGGTGGCAGGGGGCCCCAGCTTTCTTT	CASSEGWWQGAPAFF
TRBV4-1	TRBJ2-7	NA	TRBD2	TGCGCCAGCAGCCAAGTCGAGATGAGCGGGAGGGCCAACGAGCAGTACTTC	CASSQVEMSGRANEQYF
TRBV10-3	TRBJ2-3	NA	TRBD2	TGTGCCATCAGTGAGTTTAGCGGGGAAGATACGCAGTATTTT	CAISEFSGEDTQYF
TRBV5-6	TRBJ2-3	NA	NA	TGTGCCAGCAGGGGTGTAGGACGACGAAACACAGATACGCAGTATTTT	CASRGVGRRNTDTQYF
TRBV14	TRBJ2-7	NA	NA	TGTGCCAGCAGCCAAGATCCGAGTCCGAGCTCCTACGAGCAGTACTTC	CASSQDPSPSSYEQYF
TRBV12-3/TRBV12-4	TRBJ1-4	NA	TRBD1	TGTGCCAGCAGTCGAACAGGGGCAACTAATGAAAAACTGTTTTTT	CASSRTGATNEKLFF
TRBV4-2	TRBJ1-5	NA	NA	TGTGCCAGCAGCCAAGGTCGGGAGGGCAATCAGCCCCAGCATTTT	CASSQGREGNQPQHF
TRBV29-1	TRBJ2-1	NA	NA	TGCAGCGTTAGGAACCATGAGCAGTTCTTC	CSVRNHEQFF
TRBV2	TRBJ2-5	few	TRBD1	TGTGCCAGCGAGGGACAGGGACAAGAGACCCAGTACTTC	CASEGQGQETQYF
TRBV11-2	TRBJ2-1	NA	TRBD1	TGTGCCAGCAGCCCCTCAAGGACAGGGGGGTACAATGAGCAGTTCTTC	CASSPSRTGGYNEQFF
TRBV10-3	TRBJ2-7	NA	NA	TGTGCCATCAGTGAGGACCACCGGGACCTGGGCCCCTACGAGCAGTACTTC	CAISEDHRDLGPYEQYF
TRBV6-1	TRBJ1-1	NA	NA	TGTGCCAGCATCCCCGAGGGGGGCTACCACACTGAAGCTTTCTTT	CASIPEGGYHTEAFF
TRBV11-3	TRBJ2-3	NA	NA	TGTGCCAGCAGCTTATCGGATACGCAGTATTTT	CASSLSDTQYF